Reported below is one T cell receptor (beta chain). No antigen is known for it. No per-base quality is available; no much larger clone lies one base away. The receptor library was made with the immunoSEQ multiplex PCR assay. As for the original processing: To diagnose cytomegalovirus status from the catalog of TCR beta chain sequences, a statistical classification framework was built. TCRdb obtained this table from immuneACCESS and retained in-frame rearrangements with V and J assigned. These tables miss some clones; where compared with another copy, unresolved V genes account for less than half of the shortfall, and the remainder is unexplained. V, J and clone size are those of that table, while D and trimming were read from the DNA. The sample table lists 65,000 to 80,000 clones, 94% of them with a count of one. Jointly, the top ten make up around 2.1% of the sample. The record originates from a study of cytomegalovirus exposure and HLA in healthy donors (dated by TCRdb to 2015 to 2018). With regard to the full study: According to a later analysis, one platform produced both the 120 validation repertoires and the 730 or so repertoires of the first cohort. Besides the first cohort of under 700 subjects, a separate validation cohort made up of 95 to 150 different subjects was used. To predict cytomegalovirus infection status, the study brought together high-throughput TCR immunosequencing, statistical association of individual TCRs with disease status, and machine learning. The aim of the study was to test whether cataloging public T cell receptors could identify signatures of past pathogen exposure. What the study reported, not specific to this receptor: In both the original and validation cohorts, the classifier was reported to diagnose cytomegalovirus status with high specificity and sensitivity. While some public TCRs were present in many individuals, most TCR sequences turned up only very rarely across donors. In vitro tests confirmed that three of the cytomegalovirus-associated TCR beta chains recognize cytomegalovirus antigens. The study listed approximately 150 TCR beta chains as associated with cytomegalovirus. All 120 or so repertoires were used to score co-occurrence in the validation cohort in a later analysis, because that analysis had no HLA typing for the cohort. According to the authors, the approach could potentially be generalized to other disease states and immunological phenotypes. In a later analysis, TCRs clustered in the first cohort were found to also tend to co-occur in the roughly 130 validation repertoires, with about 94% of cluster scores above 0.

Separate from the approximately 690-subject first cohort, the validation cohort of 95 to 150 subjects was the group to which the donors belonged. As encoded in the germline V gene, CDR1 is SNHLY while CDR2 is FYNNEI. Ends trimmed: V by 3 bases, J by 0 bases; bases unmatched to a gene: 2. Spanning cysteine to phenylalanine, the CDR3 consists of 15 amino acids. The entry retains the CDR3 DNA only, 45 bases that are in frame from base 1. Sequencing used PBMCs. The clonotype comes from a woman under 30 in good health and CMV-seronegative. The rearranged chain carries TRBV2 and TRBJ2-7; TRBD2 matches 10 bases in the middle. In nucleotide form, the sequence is TGTGCCAGCAGTGATATAGCGGGGGGCTCCTACGAGCAGTACTTC. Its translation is CASSDIAGGSYEQYF.